Detailed here is one TCR beta chain. V lost 0 bases to trimming and J lost 1 base; unmatched junction nucleotides: 2. The length of the CDR3 is 14 residues. Germline values: CDR1 GTSNPN, CDR2 SVGIG (reference sequence). Per the original data handling: Reference gene primer amplification gave nucleated cell count estimates. Some clones are missing from TCRdb's copy, which holds only in-frame ones; the method was immunoSEQ multiplex PCR. The V and J calls and the clone size are those of that table, but D and trimming were determined from the DNA. This table has roughly 150,000 clones, around 91% appearing once. The data originate from a study of blood T cell repertoires in COVID-19. Study context: T cells, B-cell-depleted T cells, or PBMCs provided the cDNA or gDNA that served as material.

V gene TRBV30 combines with J gene TRBJ2-5; 7 nucleotides match TRBD1. Material for sequencing was peripheral blood. This clonotype was obtained from a woman aged 40 to 49 with acute or convalescent COVID-19. CDR3 amino acids: CAWSVGTVQETQYF. The DNA for the CDR3 is TGTGCCTGGAGTGTTGGGACAGTCCAAGAGACCCAGTACTTC.